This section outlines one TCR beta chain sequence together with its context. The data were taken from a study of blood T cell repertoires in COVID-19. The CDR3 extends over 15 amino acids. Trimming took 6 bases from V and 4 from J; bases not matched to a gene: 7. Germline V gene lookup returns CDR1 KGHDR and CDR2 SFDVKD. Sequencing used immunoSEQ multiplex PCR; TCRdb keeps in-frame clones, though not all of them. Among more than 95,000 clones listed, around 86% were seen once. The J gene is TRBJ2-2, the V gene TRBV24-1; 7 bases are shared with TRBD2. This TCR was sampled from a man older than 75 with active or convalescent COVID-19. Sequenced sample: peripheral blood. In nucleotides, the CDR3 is TGTGCCACCAGTTTCGGGGGGTTTCCCACCGGGGAGCTGTTTTTT. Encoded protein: CATSFGGFPTGELFF.